This is a list of T cell receptor beta chains from one sample in a study of OX40 agonist ivuxolimab in advanced cancers. Here immunoSEQ multiplex PCR was the method, and the copy in TCRdb shows in-frame clones only, minus some. Here the sample spans about 140,000 clones, 90% being singletons. The sample was CD4+ or CD8+ T cells sorted from blood, taken in a trial of the OX40 agonist ivuxolimab. Receptors originate from an adult with an advanced solid tumor such as melanoma, head and neck, liver or kidney cancer. Both conserved end residues are part of each CDR3. D genes are given only for firm matches. Clone size appears in some rows only: once, few, many, or a class for an expanded clone.

v_gene	d_gene	abundance	j_gene	CDR3aa	CDR3nt
TRBV5-4	TRBD2	NA	TRBJ2-7	CASSQPTSASYEQYF	TGTGCCAGCAGCCAGCCGACTAGCGCCTCCTACGAGCAGTACTTC
TRBV19	TRBD2	NA	TRBJ2-7	CASSLTSGLYEQYF	TGTGCCAGTAGTCTAACTAGCGGCCTTTACGAGCAGTACTTC
TRBV6-5	NA	NA	TRBJ1-3	CASSLQRLGNTIYF	TGTGCCAGCAGTTTACAGAGGTTGGGAAACACCATATATTTT
TRBV19	NA	NA	TRBJ1-1	CASSKAPGKNTEAFF	TGTGCCAGTAGTAAGGCGCCGGGAAAGAACACTGAAGCTTTCTTT
TRBV19	NA	once	TRBJ1-6	CASSIGTGNYNSPLHF	TGTGCCAGTAGTATCGGAACAGGGAACTATAATTCACCCCTCCACTTT
TRBV5-8	NA	NA	TRBJ2-7	CASSPGWWGTGEQYF	TGTGCCAGCAGCCCGGGTTGGTGGGGAACGGGCGAGCAGTACTTC
TRBV28	NA	NA	TRBJ2-2	CASSRFERELFF	TGTGCCAGCAGCCGATTCGAGCGGGAGCTGTTTTTT
TRBV27	NA	NA	TRBJ2-7	CASSFTEGNEQYF	TGTGCCAGCAGTTTCACGGAGGGGAACGAGCAGTACTTC
TRBV27	NA	NA	TRBJ2-5	CASSSSGISETQYF	NA
TRBV15	TRBD1	NA	TRBJ1-4	CATSRVDRDYEKLFF	TGTGCCACCAGCAGAGTCGACAGGGACTATGAAAAACTGTTTTTT
TRBV5-1	NA	NA	TRBJ2-3	CASSLEPGTDTQYF	TGCGCCAGCAGCTTGGAACCGGGCACAGATACGCAGTATTTT
TRBV7-9	NA	NA	TRBJ2-3	CASSLEYTDTQYF	TGTGCCAGCAGCTTAGAGTACACAGATACGCAGTATTTT